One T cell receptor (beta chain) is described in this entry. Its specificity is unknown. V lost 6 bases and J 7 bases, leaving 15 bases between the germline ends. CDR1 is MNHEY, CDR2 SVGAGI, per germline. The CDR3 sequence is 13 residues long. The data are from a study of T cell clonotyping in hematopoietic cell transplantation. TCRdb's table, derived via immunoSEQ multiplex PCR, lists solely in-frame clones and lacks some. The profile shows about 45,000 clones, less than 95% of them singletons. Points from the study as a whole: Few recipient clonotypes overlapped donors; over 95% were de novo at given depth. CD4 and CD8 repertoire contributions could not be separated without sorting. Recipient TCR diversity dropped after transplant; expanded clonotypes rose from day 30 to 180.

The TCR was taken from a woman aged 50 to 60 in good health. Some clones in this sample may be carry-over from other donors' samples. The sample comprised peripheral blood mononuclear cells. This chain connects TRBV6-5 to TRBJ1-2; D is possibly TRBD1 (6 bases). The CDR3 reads CASSLIQGFGYTF. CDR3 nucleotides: TGTGCCAGCAGCCTAATACAGGGTTTTGGCTACACCTTC.